Listed below are T cell receptor beta chains from one sample, sequenced in a study of shared clonotypes between healthy human individuals. Only in-frame clones appear in the TCRdb table, and some are missing; sequencing was by immunoSEQ multiplex PCR. Here the sample spans over a million clones, 95% to 97% being singletons. Material: naive CD4+ T cells sorted from blood. The receptors were sampled from a man in his thirties or forties in good health. Each CDR3 is given with its conserved first and last residue. A D gene is named only where the DNA matches it firmly. Clone sizes are given selectively: once, few, many, or a class where the clone is expanded.

>TRBJ2-5|TRBV11-3|-|-
CASSAGPGEEETQYF
TGTGCCAGCAGCGCTGGGCCGGGAGAGGAGGAGACCCAGTACTTC
>TRBJ1-1|TRBV21-1|-|-
CASSKAARGRGQTEAFF
TGTGCCAGCAGCAAAGCTGCGAGGGGGCGCGGTCAAACTGAAGCTTTCTTT
>TRBJ2-2|TRBV5-1|-|-
CASSLGPLGTGELFF
TGCGCCAGCAGCTTGGGACCCCTGGGGACCGGGGAGCTGTTTTTT
>TRBJ2-7|TRBV9|TRBD2|-
CASSELAGVGEQYF
TGTGCCAGCAGCGAACTAGCGGGAGTGGGCGAGCAGTACTTC
>TRBJ2-3|TRBV20-1|-|-
CSATRPSTQYF
TGCAGTGCTACCCGGCCAAGTACGCAGTATTTT
>TRBJ1-5|TRBV6-1|-|-
CASSPGVEQPQHF
TGTGCCAGCAGCCCGGGCGTGGAGCAGCCCCAGCATTTT
>TRBJ2-2|TRBV28|TRBD2|-
CASSPLGAGAGNTGELFF
TGTGCCAGCAGTCCTCTGGGAGCGGGAGCTGGGAACACCGGGGAGCTGTTTTTT
>TRBJ2-1|TRBV5-6|TRBD1|-
CASSLDPDRVGYNEQFF
TGTGCCAGCAGCTTGGACCCGGACAGGGTCGGATACAATGAGCAGTTCTTC
>TRBJ2-7|TRBV7-9|-|-
CASTRLSAESYEQYF
TGTGCCAGCACCCGGCTGAGCGCCGAGTCCTACGAGCAGTACTTC
>TRBJ1-4|TRBV18|-|-
CASSIQGEKLFF
TGTGCCAGCTCAATTCAGGGAGAAAAACTGTTTTTT
>TRBJ2-1|TRBV29-1|-|-
CSALGESNEQFF
TGCAGCGCCCTAGGCGAAAGCAATGAGCAGTTCTTC
>TRBJ2-5|TRBV5-6|TRBD2|-
CASTSVLAGRRETQYF
TGTGCCAGCACCTCCGTTCTAGCGGGACGACGGGAGACCCAGTACTTC
>TRBJ2-7|TRBV15|TRBD2|-
CATSYIPGLAGDEQYF
TGTGCCACCAGCTACATCCCGGGACTAGCGGGAGATGAGCAGTACTTC
>TRBJ1-2|TRBV28|-|-
CASSLGGFGRYTF
TGTGCCAGCAGTTTGGGGGGGTTTGGGCGCTACACCTTC
>TRBJ1-2|TRBV5-5|-|-
CASSFGSVPYGYTF
TGTGCCAGCAGCTTCGGCTCCGTTCCCTATGGCTACACCTTC
>TRBJ2-7|TRBV5-1|TRBD2|-
CASSLGTSGRSPQYEQYF
TGCGCCAGCAGCCTAGGGACTAGCGGGAGATCCCCACAATACGAGCAGTACTTC
>TRBJ1-3|TRBV9|TRBD1|-
CASSVSQGTGSGNTIYF
TGTGCCAGCAGCGTCTCCCAGGGGACAGGCTCTGGAAACACCATATATTTT
>TRBJ1-3|TRBV18|-|once
CASSPRMGMSSGNTIYF
TGTGCCAGCTCACCACGTATGGGCATGAGCTCTGGAAACACCATATATTTT
>TRBJ2-2|TRBV5-1|TRBD2|-
CASSEGSAGGDTGELFF
TGCGCCAGCAGCGAGGGATCAGCGGGAGGGGATACCGGGGAGCTGTTTTTT
>TRBJ1-3|TRBV27|-|-
CASSFRIGSGNTIYF
TGTGCCAGCAGTTTTCGGATAGGCTCTGGAAACACCATATATTTT
>TRBJ2-7|TRBV11-3|TRBD2|-
CASSPQRESQEQYF
TGTGCCAGCAGCCCCCAGCGGGAATCGCAAGAGCAGTACTTC
>TRBJ1-4|TRBV2|-|-
CASRPGTNEKLFF
TGTGCCAGCAGACCCGGGACTAATGAAAAACTGTTTTTT
>TRBJ2-1|TRBV9|TRBD2|-
CASSGLGLAGGGNEQFF
TGTGCCAGCAGCGGTCTGGGACTAGCGGGAGGGGGGAATGAGCAGTTCTTC
>TRBJ2-7|TRBV7-6|TRBD1|-
CASSTRGQGVYEQYF
TGTGCCAGCAGCACCAGGGGGCAGGGTGTCTACGAGCAGTACTTC
>TRBJ1-3|TRBV6-5|-|-
CASSYSKAASGNTIYF
TGTGCCAGCAGTTACTCGAAGGCAGCCTCTGGAAACACCATATATTTT
>TRBJ1-1|TRBV5-4|-|-
CASSSPGNTEAFF
TGTGCCAGCAGCTCCCCGGGTAACACTGAAGCTTTCTTT